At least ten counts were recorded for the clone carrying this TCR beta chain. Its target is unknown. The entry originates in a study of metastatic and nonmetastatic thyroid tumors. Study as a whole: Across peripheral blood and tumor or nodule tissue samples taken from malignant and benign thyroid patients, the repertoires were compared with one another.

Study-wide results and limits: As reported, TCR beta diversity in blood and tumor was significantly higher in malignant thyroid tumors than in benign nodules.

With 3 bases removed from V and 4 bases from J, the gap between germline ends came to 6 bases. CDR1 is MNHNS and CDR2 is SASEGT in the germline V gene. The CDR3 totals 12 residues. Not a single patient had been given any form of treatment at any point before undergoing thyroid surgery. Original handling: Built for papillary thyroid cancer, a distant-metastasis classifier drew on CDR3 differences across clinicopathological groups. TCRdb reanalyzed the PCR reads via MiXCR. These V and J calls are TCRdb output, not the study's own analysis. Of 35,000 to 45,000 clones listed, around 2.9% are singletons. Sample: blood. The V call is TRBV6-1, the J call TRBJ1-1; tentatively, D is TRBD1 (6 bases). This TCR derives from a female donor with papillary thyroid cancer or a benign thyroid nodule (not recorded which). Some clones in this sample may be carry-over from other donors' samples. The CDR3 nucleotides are TGTGCCAGCAGTGACAGGGGCACTGAAGCTTTCTTT. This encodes CASSDRGTEAFF.